The next 20 T cell receptor beta chains were all read from a single sample in a study of T cells after yellow fever vaccination. TCRdb reprocessed the 5' RACE reads via MiXCR and lists one record per CDR3 protein. The sample carries hundreds of thousands of distinct CDR3 sequences, about 8.7% recorded once. Sample: PBMCs, taken on the day of the first yellow fever vaccination. These receptors originate from a man between 18 and 29 years old who received the YFV17D yellow fever vaccine.

This clonotype was seen a few times. The chain combines TRBV7-2 with TRBJ2-3; 8 nucleotides agree with TRBD2. CDR1 is SGHTA and CDR2 is FQGNSA in the germline V gene. The CDR3 has 15 amino acids. Trimming cost V 3 bases and J 1 base; bases outside gene matches: 3. The CDR3 DNA is TGTGCCAGCAGCTTTCGGCGGGGGGGCACAGATACGCAGTATTTT. It specifies CASSFRRGGTDTQYF. Supplemented by reference TRBV7-2 and TRBJ2-3, the full variable domain reads GAGVSQSPSNKVTEKGKDVELRCDPISGHTALYWYRQSLGQGLEFLIYFQGNSAPDKSGLPSDRFSAERTGGSVSTLTIQRTQQEDSAVYLCASSFRRGGTDTQYFGPGTRLTVL.

The V call is TRBV11-1, the J call TRBJ2-2, with 9 positions matching TRBD1. Germline V lookup: CDR1 SGHAT, CDR2 FQDESV (reference sequence). The CDR3 is 14 residues long. J lost 6 bases, V lost 3 bases, and 2 bases had no gene match. CDR3 nucleotides: TGTGCCAGCAGCTTGGGACAGGGCGCCGGGGAGCTGTTTTTT. It encodes CASSLGQGAGELFF.

This clonotype was observed many times. Here the CDR3 DNA reads TGTGCCAGCAGCGTAGGGGGGGACTCCTACAATGAGCAGTTCTTC. Its protein product is CASSVGGDSYNEQFF. V is TRBV9 and J is TRBJ2-1, with a weak D call TRBD2 (6 bases). The germline V gene encodes CDR1 SGDLS and CDR2 YYNGEE. This CDR3 is built from 15 residues. V was shortened by 0 bases and J by 0 bases, with 7 bases between the two germline ends.

A note on this clonotype: Germline is not matched at one junction end, which may reflect a read error. CDR3: CASSQGRQGRTIF. In DNA form, the CDR3 reads TGTGCCAGCAGCCAAGGGCGCCAGGGGAGGACGATTTTT. The chain employs TRBV3-1 and TRBJ1-4; TRBD1 is a possible D gene (6 bases). Per the germline V gene, CDR1 is LGHDT and CDR2 is YNNKEL (reference sequence). This CDR3 has 13 residues.

CDR3 in amino acids: CASSLVGTSGGSTDTQYF. The DNA of the CDR3 is TGTGCCAGCAGCTTAGTCGGGACTAGCGGGGGCTCCACAGATACGCAGTATTTT. The chain is built from TRBV11-2 and TRBJ2-3; 14 bases match TRBD2. Germline CDR1 SGHAT, CDR2 FQNNGV. The CDR3 loop spans 18 amino acids. J lost 2 bases, V lost 1 base, and 5 bases had no gene match.

The V gene is TRBV18, the J gene TRBJ2-5, with D unclear. V lost 1 base to trimming and J lost 2 bases, with 8 bases between them. Germline assignment: CDR1 KGHSH and CDR2 LQKENI. The CDR3 extends over 14 amino acids. The CDR3 here is CASSPLTGQETQYF. The CDR3 coding sequence is TGTGCCAGCTCACCACTGACTGGGCAAGAGACCCAGTACTTC.

This clonotype was counted between two and nine times. V and J are TRBV11-2 and TRBJ2-1; TRBD2 aligns across 7 bases. The CDR3 loop spans 14 amino acids. The V and J ends lost 2 bases and 6 bases, in that order; junction bases with no gene match: 4. From germline, CDR1 is SGHAT and CDR2 FQNNGV. The CDR3 coding sequence is TGTGCCAGCAGCTTATGGGGGGGGAGCAATGAGCAGTTCTTC. Protein: CASSLWGGSNEQFF.

In this sample, this clonotype turned up a few times. The chain carries TRBV24-1 and TRBJ1-1, with D unclear. The CDR3 covers 12 residues. Looked up from germline, CDR1 is KGHDR and CDR2 is SFDVKD. Deletions cut 2 bases from V and 1 base from J, with 1 base between. The CDR3 spells CATSDWNTEAFF. CDR3 coding DNA: TGTGCCACCAGTGATTGGAACACTGAAGCTTTCTTT.

V is TRBV30 and J is TRBJ1-6; 7 nucleotides agree with TRBD1. V trimming: 0 bases; J trimming: 9 bases; junction bases outside the gene matches: 11. Germline CDR1 is GTSNPN and CDR2 is SVGIG (reference sequence). This CDR3 has 16 amino acids. The CDR3 is CAWSVLPRGNISPLHF. The CDR3 DNA follows: TGTGCCTGGAGTGTACTCCCCAGGGGGAATATTTCACCCCTCCACTTT.

This clonotype was seen a few times. The chain employs TRBV5-1 and TRBJ2-6; 7 positions agree with TRBD1. The germline CDR1 and CDR2 sequences are SGHRS and YFSETQ. This CDR3 has 19 residues. V lost 3 bases and J lost 0; bases outside the gene matches: 12. CDR3: CASSSGQPNPSSGANVLTF. For the CDR3, the DNA is TGCGCCAGCAGCTCGGGACAGCCTAACCCCAGCTCTGGGGCCAACGTCCTGACTTTC.

The rearrangement links TRBV9 to TRBJ2-1, with 14 bases matching TRBD2. The length of the CDR3 is 18 residues. Trimming at V came to 3 bases and at J to 3 bases, leaving 8 bases not matched to a gene. From germline, CDR1 is SGDLS and CDR2 YYNGEE. The CDR3, as DNA: TGTGCCAGCAGCGCCGGGACTAGCGGGGGTTGGAGCTACAATGAGCAGTTCTTC. Its protein is CASSAGTSGGWSYNEQFF.

This clonotype was detected ten times or more. This chain links TRBV20-1 with TRBJ2-5, with D uncertain. Trimming took 1 base from V and 3 from J, leaving 6 bases between them. Per germline, CDR1 DFQATT and CDR2 SNEGSKA (reference sequence). The CDR3 is 12 amino acids. CDR3 residues: CSARVRKETQYF. CDR3 coding DNA: TGCAGTGCTAGAGTACGAAAAGAGACCCAGTACTTC.

This clonotype was observed a few times. The rearrangement uses TRBV9 and TRBJ2-3; 11 bases agree with TRBD2. CDR3 size: 18 residues. V was clipped by 0 bases and J by 0 bases; unmatched bases: 6. Germline assignment: CDR1 SGDLS and CDR2 YYNGEE. CDR3 in DNA: TGTGCCAGCAGCGTAGATGGTAGCGGGGGGGCGAGCACAGATACGCAGTATTTT. It is translated as CASSVDGSGGASTDTQYF.

This clonotype has more than one count but fewer than ten. The V gene is TRBV28, the J gene TRBJ1-1, with D uncertain. This CDR3 region has 14 residues. The V end lost 3 bases, the J end lost 1 base, and 9 bases lay between the germline ends. Germline V lookup: CDR1 MDHEN, CDR2 SYDVKM. The CDR3 sequence: CASSFVRRNTEAFF. The CDR3, as DNA: TGTGCCAGCAGTTTTGTGCGCAGGAACACTGAAGCTTTCTTT.

The V call is TRBV25-1, the J call TRBJ2-7; 7 bases are shared with TRBD1. Unmatched junction bases numbered 5, after V lost 4 bases and J lost 5 bases. The CDR3 is 13 amino acids. Germline V gives CDR1 MGHDK, CDR2 SYGVNS. CDR3 sequence (DNA): TGTGCCAGCAGTGGGACAGGAAGCCACGAGCAGTACTTC. Translated: CASSGTGSHEQYF.

This clonotype occurred many times. This chain connects TRBV15 to TRBJ2-7; a weak D match, TRBD2 (6 bases). Germline V gene lookup returns CDR1 LNHNV and CDR2 YYDKDF (reference sequence). This CDR3 spans 13 amino acids. The germline V and J ends were trimmed by 10 bases and 4 bases, with 17 bases remaining between them. The CDR3 nucleotides read TGTGCCAGCGCCGTAGAGGGGAGGTACGAGCAGTACTTC. This codes for CASAVEGRYEQYF.

This clonotype was picked up a small number of times. V and J are TRBV20-1 and TRBJ2-3; tentatively, D is TRBD2 (6 bases). Germline-derived CDR1 and CDR2 are DFQATT and SNEGSKA (reference sequence). This CDR3 is built from 16 residues. Trimming took 3 bases from V and 1 from J, leaving 17 bases between them. CDR3 nucleotides: TGCAGTGCTAGTAGGGACTCCGTGTTGGGCACAGATACGCAGTATTTT. Translation: CSASRDSVLGTDTQYF.

This rearrangement joins TRBV4-1 to TRBJ1-1; 10 bases agree with TRBD1. The CDR3 contains 16 residues. Germline trimming cut 5 bases from V and 3 bases from J; bases unmatched to any gene: 9. Germline V CDR1 and CDR2: MGHRA, YSYEKL. The CDR3 region is CASSRGQGSDYTEAFF. The CDR3 region has the DNA TGCGCCAGCAGCAGGGGACAGGGGTCAGATTACACTGAAGCTTTCTTT.

This clonotype was counted a few times. The chain uses TRBV4-2 and TRBJ2-7; TRBD1 is a possible D gene (5 bases). Trimming took 4 bases from V and 4 from J, leaving 20 bases between them. This CDR3 is built from 16 residues. The germline V gene encodes CDR1 LGHNA and CDR2 YNFKEQ. This chain's CDR3 is CASSLQGVAPTYEQYF. CDR3 DNA: TGTGCCAGCAGCCTTCAGGGTGTAGCCCCCACTTACGAGCAGTACTTC.

CDR3 amino acids: CASSLGTANSPLHF. The CDR3 DNA sequence: TGTGCCAGCAGCTTGGGGACAGCCAATTCACCCCTCCACTTT. The chain employs TRBV7-3 and TRBJ1-6; 7 bases match TRBD1. With 3 bases clipped from V and 7 bases from J, the junction kept 3 bases outside the gene matches. There are 14 residues in the CDR3. Germline V gene sequence: CDR1 SGHTA, CDR2 FQGTGA.